Sequencing of this TCR beta chain was carried out in a study of cytomegalovirus exposure and HLA in healthy donors. At the level of the study: The same platform as the 650 to 700 first-cohort repertoires was used for the 120 validation repertoires, a later analysis reported.

With respect to this clone: Antigen: not known.

In germline, CDR1 is SGHDT, CDR2 YYEEEE. After removal of 3 bases from V and 2 bases from J, the junction contained 10 bases not matched to a gene. This CDR3 contains 16 residues. The study drew the donors from its approximately 120-subject validation cohort, separate from the approximately 700-subject first cohort. General study results and limits: Cytomegalovirus-associated TCR beta chains were listed, numbering 164.

Generated by immunoSEQ multiplex PCR, the TCRdb table keeps only in-frame clones and is missing some. This table has some 290,000 clones, around 90% appearing once. This clonotype was sampled from a young man in good health and CMV-seronegative. This chain links TRBV5-6 with TRBJ1-1; 7 nucleotides agree with TRBD1. The sequencing input was PBMCs. The CDR3 spells CASSSQGGGKNTEAFF. The DNA for the CDR3 is TGTGCCAGCAGCTCCCAGGGGGGCGGGAAAAACACTGAAGCTTTCTTT.